These T cell receptor beta chains were read from a single sample in a study of T-cell reconstitution after alpha-beta-depleted transplantation in children. In TCRdb, the PCR reads were re-called with MiXCR into one record per CDR3 protein. The sample contains about 610,000 distinct CDR3 sequences, about 10% of which appear only once. Sequenced material: PBMCs from the stem cell graft donor, taken from the stem cell graft. The receptors derive from a human donor who donated a stem cell graft to a child with acute myeloid leukemia. Each CDR3 is given with its conserved first and last residue. The order of the fields is D gene, V gene, CDR3 length, J gene, clone size, CDR3 DNA, CDR3 protein. D genes are given only for firm matches. Only part of the rows carry a size: once, few, many, or a class if the clone is expanded.

D: TRBD1
V: TRBV3-1
length: 14
J: TRBJ2-5
size: once
DNA: TGTGCCAGCAGCCAAGATGCCAGGGGGGAGACCCAGTACTTC
CDR3: CASSQDARGETQYF

D: TRBD2
V: TRBV7-3
length: 15
J: TRBJ2-3
size: many
DNA: TGTGCCAGCAGCCAAGGGACTAGTGGACGAGATACGCAGTATTTT
CDR3: CASSQGTSGRDTQYF

D: NA
V: TRBV28
length: 11
J: TRBJ1-2
size: NA
DNA: TGTGCCAGCACCGGGGACTATGGCTACACCTTC
CDR3: CASTGDYGYTF

D: NA
V: TRBV29-1
length: 13
J: TRBJ2-3
size: many
DNA: TGCAGCGTTGAGGTGGGGAGCACAGATACGCAGTATTTT
CDR3: CSVEVGSTDTQYF

D: NA
V: TRBV10-3
length: 13
J: TRBJ2-1
size: many
DNA: TGTGCCATCAGTGCTCCTAGATACAATGAGCAGTTCTTC
CDR3: CAISAPRYNEQFF

D: TRBD1
V: TRBV10-3
length: 14
J: TRBJ2-3
size: many
DNA: TGTGCCATCAGTCCGGGACAGGGAGCAGATACGCAGTATTTT
CDR3: CAISPGQGADTQYF

D: NA
V: TRBV27
length: 15
J: TRBJ2-7
size: few
DNA: TGTGCCAGCAGTCTCCGGGACGAGACTTTCCGCGAGCAGTACTTC
CDR3: CASSLRDETFREQYF

D: NA
V: TRBV4-2
length: 17
J: TRBJ2-1
size: NA
DNA: TGTGCCAGCAGCCAAGAATTCGGTGGGGCCGTTTGGGATGAGCAGTTCTTC
CDR3: CASSQEFGGAVWDEQFF

D: TRBD1
V: TRBV28
length: 15
J: TRBJ2-7
size: NA
DNA: TGTGCCAGCAGTCCTCGGCAGGGGGTCGGATACGAGCAGTACTTC
CDR3: CASSPRQGVGYEQYF

D: TRBD2
V: TRBV29-1
length: 14
J: TRBJ2-3
size: many
DNA: TGCAGCGTTACAGCGGGAGGGCCGGGAGATACGCAGTATTTT
CDR3: CSVTAGGPGDTQYF

D: NA
V: TRBV5-6
length: 15
J: TRBJ1-5
size: few
DNA: TGTGCCAGCAGCTCCCACAGTCTTAGCAATCAGCCCCAGCATTTT
CDR3: CASSSHSLSNQPQHF

D: NA
V: TRBV7-2
length: 14
J: TRBJ2-5
size: many
DNA: TGTGCCAGCAGCTTAGCGGGAGGGGGAGAGACCCAGTACTTC
CDR3: CASSLAGGGETQYF

D: TRBD1
V: TRBV30
length: 12
J: TRBJ1-4
size: many
DNA: TGTGCCTGGAAGCTCCTACAGGGGAAACTGTTTTTT
CDR3: CAWKLLQGKLFF

D: NA
V: TRBV4-3
length: 15
J: TRBJ1-5
size: NA
DNA: TGCGCCAGCAGCCAAGACTGGAGGAGCAATCAGCCCCAGCATTTT
CDR3: CASSQDWRSNQPQHF

D: TRBD2
V: TRBV7-8
length: 17
J: TRBJ2-7
size: few
DNA: TGTGCCAGCAGCTCCCTACCCTGGACTAGCGGGAAAGACGAGCAGTACTTC
CDR3: CASSSLPWTSGKDEQYF

D: NA
V: TRBV7-9
length: 14
J: TRBJ2-7
size: few
DNA: TGTGCCAGCAGTTCGGAGACTGCAGACTACGAGCAGTACTTC
CDR3: CASSSETADYEQYF

D: NA
V: TRBV7-9
length: 13
J: TRBJ2-5
size: NA
DNA: TGTGCCAGCAGCCTAGGCGAGTCGGTGACCCAGTACTTC
CDR3: CASSLGESVTQYF

D: TRBD1
V: TRBV24-1
length: 16
J: TRBJ1-2
size: few
DNA: TGTGCCACCAGTGATCATCCAGGGGGCGAGGACTATGGCTACACCTTC
CDR3: CATSDHPGGEDYGYTF

D: NA
V: TRBV20-1
length: 10
J: TRBJ2-7
size: many
DNA: TGCAGTGCTGGCCCCTACGAGCAGTACTTC
CDR3: CSAGPYEQYF

D: TRBD1
V: TRBV29-1
length: 14
J: TRBJ2-4
size: NA
DNA: TGCAGCGTCCAGGGGGAAGGGGCCAAAAACATTCAGTACTTC
CDR3: CSVQGEGAKNIQYF

D: NA
V: TRBV20-1
length: 15
J: TRBJ2-1
size: NA
DNA: TGCAGTGCTAACAGACTGGACGTCTCCTACAATGAGCAGTTCTTC
CDR3: CSANRLDVSYNEQFF

D: NA
V: TRBV7-2
length: 14
J: TRBJ2-7
size: NA
DNA: TGTGCCAGCAGGGAAACTAGCCTGCCCTACGAGCAGTACTTC
CDR3: CASRETSLPYEQYF

D: NA
V: TRBV7-9
length: 15
J: TRBJ2-7
size: many
DNA: TGTGCCAGCAGCGCCCTTGCAGGTAGCTCCTACGAGCAGTACTTC
CDR3: CASSALAGSSYEQYF

D: TRBD2
V: TRBV20-1
length: 15
J: TRBJ2-1
size: many
DNA: TGCAGTGCTAGAGTGTTTTCTAGTAGCGGGACTGAGCAGTTCTTC
CDR3: CSARVFSSSGTEQFF

D: TRBD2
V: TRBV7-2
length: 16
J: TRBJ2-1
size: few
DNA: TGTGCCAGCAGCTTAGCGAGGGCTAGCGGGGCGAATGAGCAGTTCTTC
CDR3: CASSLARASGANEQFF

D: TRBD1
V: TRBV6-2/TRBV6-3
length: 15
J: TRBJ2-7
size: NA
DNA: TGTGCCAGCAACATACAGGGGGCCGCCCTCGGGGAGCAGTACTTC
CDR3: CASNIQGAALGEQYF

D: NA
V: TRBV21-1
length: 17
J: TRBJ2-1
size: few
DNA: TGTGCCAGCCTTGATCCCGGGGGCGAAGTTACCTACAATGAGCAGTTCTTC
CDR3: CASLDPGGEVTYNEQFF

D: TRBD2
V: TRBV6-1
length: 17
J: TRBJ2-1
size: many
DNA: TGTGCCAGCAGTGAACACCCGGGCGGGAGGGAGTACAATGAGCAGTTCTTC
CDR3: CASSEHPGGREYNEQFF

D: TRBD2
V: TRBV20-1
length: 18
J: TRBJ2-3
size: few
DNA: TGCAGTGCTCCTCCCTCTCAAACTAGCGGGGGTAGCACAGATACGCAGTATTTT
CDR3: CSAPPSQTSGGSTDTQYF

D: NA
V: TRBV27
length: 13
J: TRBJ2-3
size: few
DNA: TGTGCCAGCAGTTCCCGGGCTGAAGATACGCAGTATTTT
CDR3: CASSSRAEDTQYF

D: TRBD2
V: TRBV5-1
length: 15
J: TRBJ2-2
size: many
DNA: TGCGCCAGCAGCTTGTTAGCGGGAGGGCCCGGGGAGCTGTTTTTT
CDR3: CASSLLAGGPGELFF

D: NA
V: TRBV10-3
length: 13
J: TRBJ2-3
size: many
DNA: TGTGCCATCAGTGAGGCGGGTGCAGATACGCAGTATTTT
CDR3: CAISEAGADTQYF

D: NA
V: TRBV7-9
length: 15
J: TRBJ2-7
size: few
DNA: TGTGCCAGCAGCTTTCCGGGACACGGAATGGACGAGCAGTACTTC
CDR3: CASSFPGHGMDEQYF

D: NA
V: TRBV6-2/TRBV6-3
length: 13
J: TRBJ2-2
size: few
DNA: TGTGCCAGCAACGAGGGGGACACCGGGGAGCTGTTTTTT
CDR3: CASNEGDTGELFF

D: NA
V: TRBV5-6
length: 16
J: TRBJ2-7
size: NA
DNA: TGTGCCAGCAGCTTGACGCGTAACAGGGAGGCCTACGAGCAGTACTTC
CDR3: CASSLTRNREAYEQYF

D: TRBD1
V: TRBV11-1
length: 16
J: TRBJ2-2
size: NA
DNA: TGTGCCAGCACCCCCGGCAGGGGGCTTAAAGGCGGGGAGCTGTTTTTT
CDR3: CASTPGRGLKGGELFF

D: NA
V: TRBV27
length: 15
J: TRBJ2-2
size: few
DNA: TGTGCCAGCAGTTTATTAGGCATTAACACCGGGGAGCTGTTTTTT
CDR3: CASSLLGINTGELFF

D: NA
V: TRBV10-3
length: 13
J: TRBJ2-7
size: many
DNA: TGTGCCATCAGTTTCGGCCCCACCTACGAGCAGTACTTC
CDR3: CAISFGPTYEQYF

D: NA
V: TRBV6-6
length: 12
J: TRBJ2-5
size: few
DNA: TGTGCCAGCAGTTACCCGGGAGAGACCCAGTACTTC
CDR3: CASSYPGETQYF

D: NA
V: TRBV4-3
length: 15
J: TRBJ2-5
size: NA
DNA: TGCGCCAGCAGCCAAGATTATAGGGTGTCGGAGACCCAGTACTTC
CDR3: CASSQDYRVSETQYF

D: NA
V: TRBV11-3
length: 15
J: TRBJ1-5
size: few
DNA: TGTGCCAGCAGCTCCGGACTCCTGGTGGAGCAGCCCCAGCATTTT
CDR3: CASSSGLLVEQPQHF

D: TRBD1
V: TRBV9
length: 15
J: TRBJ2-7
size: many
DNA: TGTGCCAGCAGCGTAGCTGGGACAGGGATCTACGAGCAGTACTTC
CDR3: CASSVAGTGIYEQYF

D: TRBD2
V: TRBV20-1
length: 13
J: TRBJ2-7
size: few
DNA: TGCAGTGCTAGAGTGGGACTAGCACGGGAGCAGTACTTC
CDR3: CSARVGLAREQYF

D: NA
V: TRBV7-9
length: 15
J: TRBJ2-7
size: many
DNA: TGTGCCAGCAGCCCCCCTAGGGGCAGCTCCTACGAGCAGTACTTC
CDR3: CASSPPRGSSYEQYF

D: TRBD1
V: TRBV3-1
length: 15
J: TRBJ2-7
size: NA
DNA: TGTGCCAGCAGCCTAAGACAGGGGCGAACCTACGAGCAGTACTTC
CDR3: CASSLRQGRTYEQYF

D: NA
V: TRBV30
length: 14
J: TRBJ2-1
size: NA
DNA: TGTGCCTGGAGTGTAGGGAACTCCTACAATGAGCAGTTCTTC
CDR3: CAWSVGNSYNEQFF

D: NA
V: TRBV11-2
length: 16
J: TRBJ1-3
size: few
DNA: TGTGCCAGCAGCTTACTCGGAAGGGTGTTGGGAAACACCATATATTTT
CDR3: CASSLLGRVLGNTIYF

D: TRBD2
V: TRBV7-3
length: 17
J: TRBJ2-1
size: few
DNA: TGTGCCAGCAGCTTAGGGACGACTAGCGGGAGGGCCGGGGAGCAGTTCTTC
CDR3: CASSLGTTSGRAGEQFF

D: NA
V: TRBV6-2/TRBV6-3
length: 16
J: TRBJ2-6
size: few
DNA: TGTGCCAGCAGGTACCCAGTCGCGGCTGGGGCCAACGTCCTGACTTTC
CDR3: CASRYPVAAGANVLTF

D: NA
V: TRBV5-1
length: 14
J: TRBJ2-1
size: many
DNA: TGCGCCAGCAGTACCGGGGACAACTACAATGAGCAGTTCTTC
CDR3: CASSTGDNYNEQFF

D: TRBD1
V: TRBV14
length: 14
J: TRBJ2-7
size: many
DNA: TGTGCCAGCAGCCAAGACAGGGGGTGGAACGAGCAGTACTTC
CDR3: CASSQDRGWNEQYF

D: TRBD1
V: TRBV19
length: 15
J: TRBJ2-5
size: few
DNA: TGTGCCAGTAGTAACTCCGGGACAGGGATTGAGACCCAGTACTTC
CDR3: CASSNSGTGIETQYF

D: TRBD1
V: TRBV5-1
length: 16
J: TRBJ2-1
size: NA
DNA: TGCGCCAGCAGCTTGGAGACAGGGGGCATGAGAAATGAGCAGTTCTTC
CDR3: CASSLETGGMRNEQFF